The 23 T cell receptor beta chains below all came from one sample that was sequenced in a study of technical replicates of blood from several donors. Assay used: immunoSEQ multiplex PCR; TCRdb lists only in-frame clones, some missing. The table lists more than 75,000 clones, approximately 94% of them singletons. The sample consisted of T cells isolated from PBMCs. The receptors here all came from a human donor in good health.

The chain couples TRBV30 to TRBJ1-5; perhaps TRBD1 as D (5 bases). The CDR3 sequence is 12 residues long. Germline V lookup: CDR1 GTSNPN, CDR2 SVGIG (reference sequence). With 4 bases removed from V and 7 bases from J, the gap between germline ends came to 11 bases. CDR3 in amino acids: CAWTGPGQPQHF. The CDR3, as DNA: TGTGCCTGGACAGGGCCAGGGCAGCCCCAGCATTTT.

The rearrangement links TRBV13 to TRBJ2-4, with D maybe TRBD1 (6 bases). CDR3 length equals 14 residues. The germline gives CDR1 PRHDT, CDR2 FYEKMQ (reference sequence). The V and J ends lost 5 bases and 6 bases respectively, with 14 bases between them. For the CDR3, the DNA is TGTGCCAGCAGCCCGCAGGAAGGGGGAAACATTCAGTACTTC. Translation gives CASSPQEGGNIQYF.

The chain uses TRBV18 and TRBJ1-2, with TRBD1 as a possible D gene (6 bases). The CDR3 contains 14 residues. The germline V gene has CDR1 KGHSH and CDR2 LQKENI. Trimming cost V 4 bases and J 4 bases, with 13 bases left between them. The CDR3 here is CASSRAGDIYGYTF. DNA for the CDR3: TGTGCCAGCTCACGGGCAGGGGATATCTATGGCTACACCTTC.

The rearrangement uses TRBV27 and TRBJ2-3; D is possibly TRBD2 (6 bases). Trimming pared 5 bases from V and 2 bases from J, leaving 11 bases between. This CDR3 region has 14 residues. CDR1 is MNHEY and CDR2 is SMNVEV in the germline V gene (reference sequence). In DNA, the CDR3 is TGTGCCAGCAGTCCCCGACTAGACACAGATACGCAGTATTTT. Translation gives CASSPRLDTDTQYF.

The chain recombines TRBV6-6 with TRBJ2-2; the match to TRBD1 covers 9 bases. The CDR3 runs 15 residues. CDR1 MNHNY and CDR2 SVGAGI come from the germline V gene (reference sequence). Trimming cost V 6 bases and J 4 bases; bases outside gene matches: 6. The CDR3 loop reads CASSAGTGSTGELFF. Here the CDR3 DNA reads TGTGCCAGCAGCGCCGGGACAGGGAGCACCGGGGAGCTGTTTTTT.

The chain joins TRBV29-1 to TRBJ2-5, with TRBD1 as a possible D gene (5 bases). V was pared by 3 bases and J by 2 bases, with 22 bases between. CDR1 is SQVTM, CDR2 ANQGSEA, per germline. This CDR3 contains 17 residues. The CDR3 sequence is CSVEALAGPIRQETQYF. CDR3 nucleotide sequence: TGCAGCGTTGAGGCCTTGGCAGGGCCAATTCGGCAAGAGACCCAGTACTTC.

This chain uses TRBV19 with TRBJ2-2; tentative D call: TRBD2 (6 bases). This CDR3 has 15 residues. Looked up from germline, CDR1 is LNHDA and CDR2 is SQIVND (reference sequence). The ends were cut back, 2 bases at V and 5 bases at J, with 12 bases in the middle. The CDR3 region is CASSIRLEGTGELFF. In nucleotides, the CDR3 is TGTGCCAGTAGTATAAGGCTGGAGGGGACCGGGGAGCTGTTTTTT.

This chain links TRBV21-1 with TRBJ2-1; the table's D call of TRBD2 was not tested on the DNA. TRBV21-1 is a pseudogene locus. CDR3 length: 17 amino acids. The CDR3 coding sequence is TGTGCCAGCAGCTCAGCCACTAGCGGGAGGGCCTACAATGAGCAGTTCTTC. Protein sequence: CASSSATSGRAYNEQFF.

The rearrangement links TRBV30 to TRBJ1-5, with a tentative D call TRBD1 (6 bases). This CDR3 is built from 13 residues. From germline, CDR1 is GTSNPN and CDR2 SVGIG (reference sequence). Trimming removed 3 bases from V and 0 bases from J, with 6 bases in between. In nucleotides, the CDR3 is TGTGCCTGGAGGGACAGTAGCAATCAGCCCCAGCATTTT. Translating gives CAWRDSSNQPQHF.

For this clone: The junction does not match germline at one end; this may be a read error. The chain combines TRBV6-5 with TRBJ2-3, with 9 bases matching TRBD2. The germline V gene encodes CDR1 MNHEY and CDR2 SVGAGI. There are 14 residues in the CDR3. The CDR3 sequence is CASKIAGEADTQYF. The CDR3 DNA reads TGTGCTAGCAAAATAGCGGGAGAGGCAGATACGCAGTATTTT.

The V gene is TRBV28, the J gene TRBJ1-2; D unresolved. Trimming cost V 6 bases and J 7 bases, with 15 bases left between them. CDR3 length: 13 residues. In germline, CDR1 is MDHEN, CDR2 SYDVKM. CDR3 DNA sequence: TGTGCCAGCAGCTCATCGGAGCGGGGTGGCTACACCTTC. Its protein product is CASSSSERGGYTF.

The V gene is TRBV27, the J gene TRBJ1-5; 9 bases align to TRBD1. The CDR3 contains 16 residues. The germline V gene has CDR1 MNHEY and CDR2 SMNVEV (reference sequence). The J segment lost 2 bases and the V segment lost 4 bases, leaving 6 bases of the junction unmatched. CDR3 in amino acids: CASSSRTGVGNQPQHF. In DNA form, the CDR3 reads TGTGCCAGCAGTTCAAGGACAGGGGTGGGCAATCAGCCCCAGCATTTT.

Of note for this clone: Its ends do not fully match the called genes, so a read error is possible. The V gene is TRBV4-3, the J gene TRBJ2-2, with 8 nucleotides matching TRBD1. Germline V lookup: CDR1 LGHNA, CDR2 YSLEER. The CDR3 has 15 amino acids. The CDR3 sequence: CASSEDPGGPGELFF. DNA of the CDR3: TGCGCCAGCAGCGAAGACCCAGGGGGCCCCGGGGAGCTGTTTTTT.

This chain links TRBV19 with TRBJ1-4, with 7 bases lining up with TRBD1. Trimming removed 4 bases from V and 5 bases from J; junction bases left unmatched: 7. There are 15 residues in the CDR3. Germline-derived CDR1 and CDR2 are LNHDA and SQIVND (reference sequence). The CDR3 sequence is CASSTDRDQNEKLFF. The CDR3 nucleotides read TGTGCCAGTAGTACCGACAGGGACCAGAATGAAAAACTGTTTTTT.

The chain joins TRBV19 to TRBJ2-1, with 12 bases that match TRBD2. Trimming at V came to 4 bases and at J to 7 bases, leaving 5 bases not matched to a gene. The germline gives CDR1 LNHDA, CDR2 SQIVND (reference sequence). The CDR3 covers 15 residues. In DNA form, the CDR3 reads TGTGCCAGTAGTACACTAGCGGGAGGCTCGAATGAGCAGTTCTTC. It translates to CASSTLAGGSNEQFF.

The chain recombines TRBV6-5 with TRBJ2-1; D perhaps matches TRBD2 (6 bases). V gave up 2 bases and J gave up 5 bases, with 13 bases separating them. This CDR3 is built from 15 residues. Germline loops: CDR1 MNHEY, CDR2 SVGAGI. This CDR3 reads CASSYVTGDNNEQFF. CDR3 nucleotide sequence: TGTGCCAGCAGTTACGTGACGGGAGATAACAATGAGCAGTTCTTC.

The chain employs TRBV7-9 and TRBJ1-1; D gene unclear. The germline V and J ends were trimmed by 2 bases and 8 bases, with 6 bases remaining between them. The CDR3 sequence is 11 residues long. CDR1 is SEHNR, CDR2 FQNEAQ, per germline (reference sequence). The CDR3 DNA reads as TGTGCCAGCAGCTTAACGGGGGAAGCTTTCTTT. Amino acids: CASSLTGEAFF.

The count of this clone is one. This chain uses TRBV30 with TRBJ1-3; 7 nucleotides match TRBD1. With 4 bases clipped from V and 5 bases from J, the junction kept 11 bases outside the gene matches. The CDR3 sequence is 15 residues long. CDR1 and CDR2 (germline): GTSNPN, SVGIG (reference sequence). CDR3 sequence reads: CAWTYDGTVRNTIYF. CDR3 sequence (DNA): TGTGCCTGGACCTATGACGGGACAGTTCGAAACACCATATATTTT.

This clone was detected once. The chain couples TRBV15 to TRBJ1-3; 7 nucleotides align to TRBD1. Germline V gene sequence: CDR1 LNHNV, CDR2 YYDKDF (reference sequence). This CDR3 region has 15 residues. Trimming removed 0 bases from V and 3 bases from J; junction bases left unmatched: 2. CDR3 loop: CATSRDRGVGNTIYF. DNA of the CDR3: TGTGCCACCAGCAGAGACAGGGGGGTTGGAAACACCATATATTTT. The full variable domain, in which reference TRBV15 and TRBJ1-3 provide the parts outside the CDR3, is DAMVIQNPRYQVTQFGKPVTLSCSQTLNHNVMYWYQQKSSQAPKLLFHYYDKDFNNEADTPDNFQSRRPNTSFCFLDIRSPGLGDTAMYLCATSRDRGVGNTIYFGEGSWLTVV.

CDR3 sequence reads: CASSLVWSGEQYF. The DNA of the CDR3 is TGTGCCAGCAGCTTGGTTTGGTCAGGCGAGCAGTACTTC. The chain combines TRBV5-8 with TRBJ2-7; D not certain. Germline loops: CDR1 SGHTS, CDR2 YDEGEE. The CDR3 loop spans 13 amino acids. V was clipped by 0 bases and J by 6 bases, with 10 bases between them.

The chain links TRBV4-2 to TRBJ2-7, with D uncertain. Deletions cut 1 base from V and 3 bases from J, with 10 bases between. The CDR3 totals 14 residues. Germline CDR1 reads LGHNA; CDR2 reads YNFKEQ. The CDR3 DNA is TGTGCCAGCAGCCAAGGTCGCTATAGCTACGAGCAGTACTTC. This encodes CASSQGRYSYEQYF.

V gene TRBV7-9 combines with J gene TRBJ1-1, with D perhaps TRBD1 (6 bases). The V gene lost 1 base and the J gene lost 2 bases, with 8 bases spanning the gap. Germline V gene data show CDR1 as SEHNR and CDR2 as FQNEAQ (reference sequence). The CDR3 has 14 amino acids. The CDR3: CASSLGTANTEAFF. The CDR3 nucleotides are TGTGCCAGCAGCTTAGGGACAGCTAACACTGAAGCTTTCTTT.

This clone was observed a single time. V usage is TRBV27 and J usage is TRBJ2-5; D gene ambiguous. V lost 10 bases and J lost 4, with 28 bases in between. Germline CDR1 MNHEY, CDR2 SMNVEV (reference sequence). There are 17 residues in the CDR3. CDR3 sequence (DNA): TGTGCCACCTATCCGATAGAAAGCCCCAATGCCGGAGAGACCCAGTACTTC. Residues: CATYPIESPNAGETQYF.